This TCR beta chain emerged from a study of kidney transplant recipient with SARS-CoV-2 infection. TCRdb itself ran the reads through MiXCR, one entry per CDR3 protein. The repertoire holds 200,000 to 300,000 distinct CDR3 sequences, with more than 25% as singletons. This clonotype occurred many times. This CDR3 has 17 amino acids. The chain combines TRBV12-2 with TRBJ1-2. TRBV12-2 is deemed a pseudogene. This specimen consisted of a blood sample, obtained at baseline and around day 110 from a kidney transplant recipient. This sequence was found in a male patient in his 30s who had COVID-19 and was a kidney transplant recipient. Some of the T cells may derive from the graft donor. CDR3 coding DNA: TGTGCAAGTCGCTATCATGTGACTCCACGAAAGACCTATGGCTACACCTTC. The encoded protein is CASRYHVTPRKTYGYTF.